This TCR beta chain stems from a study of beta chain features in type 1 diabetes. General study points: When Type 1 diabetes patients were examined, their TCRB CDR3s proved moderately but significantly shorter in all four CD4+ subsets.

The CDR3 has 14 amino acids. The germline V gene has CDR1 SGHTS and CDR2 YDEGEE. Trimming pared 5 bases from V and 4 bases from J, leaving 13 bases between. Researchers reported sorting CD4+ naive, central memory, regulatory and stem cell-like memory cells via CD45RO/CCR7/CD25/CD127/CD95/CD27. Each sorted fraction was over 95% pure. Expressed TCRB transcripts were sequenced because the isolated RNA had all been reverse transcribed beforehand. Profiled with immunoSEQ multiplex PCR; TCRdb holds only in-frame clones, not every one. The data contain roughly 700,000 clones, around an eighth of them singletons. A note on this clone: Its antigen remains unknown.

The V gene is TRBV5-8, the J gene TRBJ2-1, with a weak D call TRBD1 (6 bases). Sequencing input: naive CD4+ T cells from blood. The receptor's source is a man between 18 and 29 years old with type 1 diabetes. CDR3 coding DNA: TGTGCCAGCAGAAGGGGGATGGAATACAATGAGCAGTTCTTC. Its protein product is CASRRGMEYNEQFF.